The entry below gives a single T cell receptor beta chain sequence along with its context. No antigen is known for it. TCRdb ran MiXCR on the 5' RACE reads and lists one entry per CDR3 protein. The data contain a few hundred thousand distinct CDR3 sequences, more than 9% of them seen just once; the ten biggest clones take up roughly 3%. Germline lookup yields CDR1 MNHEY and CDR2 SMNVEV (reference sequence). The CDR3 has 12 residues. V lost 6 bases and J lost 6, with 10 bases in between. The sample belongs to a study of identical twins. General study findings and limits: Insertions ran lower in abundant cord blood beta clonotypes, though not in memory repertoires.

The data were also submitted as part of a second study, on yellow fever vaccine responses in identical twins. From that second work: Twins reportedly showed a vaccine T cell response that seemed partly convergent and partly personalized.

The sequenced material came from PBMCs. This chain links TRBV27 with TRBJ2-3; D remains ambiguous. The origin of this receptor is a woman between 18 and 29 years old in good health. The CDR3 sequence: CASRNSPDTQYF. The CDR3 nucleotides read TGTGCCAGCAGGAACTCCCCGGATACGCAGTATTTT.